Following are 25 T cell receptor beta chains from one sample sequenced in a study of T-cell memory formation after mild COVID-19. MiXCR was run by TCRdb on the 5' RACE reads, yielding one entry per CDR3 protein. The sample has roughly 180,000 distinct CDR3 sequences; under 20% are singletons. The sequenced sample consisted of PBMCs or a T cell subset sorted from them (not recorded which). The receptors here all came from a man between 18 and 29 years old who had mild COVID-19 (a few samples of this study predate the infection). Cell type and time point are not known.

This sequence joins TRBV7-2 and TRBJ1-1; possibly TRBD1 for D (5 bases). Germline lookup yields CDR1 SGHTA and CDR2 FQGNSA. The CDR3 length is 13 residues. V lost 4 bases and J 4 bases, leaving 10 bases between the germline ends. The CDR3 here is CASSSHGGTEAFF. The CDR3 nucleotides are TGTGCCAGCAGCTCCCACGGGGGCACTGAAGCTTTCTTT.

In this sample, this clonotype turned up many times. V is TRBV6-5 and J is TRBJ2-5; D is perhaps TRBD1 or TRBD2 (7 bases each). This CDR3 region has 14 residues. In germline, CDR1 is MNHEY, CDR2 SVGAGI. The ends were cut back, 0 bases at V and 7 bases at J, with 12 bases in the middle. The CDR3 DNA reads TGTGCCAGCAGTTACTCGGGAGGGGACAGGACCCAGTACTTC. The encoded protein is CASSYSGGDRTQYF.

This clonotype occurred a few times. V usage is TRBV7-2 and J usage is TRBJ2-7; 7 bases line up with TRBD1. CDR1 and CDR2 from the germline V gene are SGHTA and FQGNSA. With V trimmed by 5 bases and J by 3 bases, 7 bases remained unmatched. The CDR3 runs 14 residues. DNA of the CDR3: TGTGCCAGCAGCCCGAGGGGACAGATCTACGAGCAGTACTTC. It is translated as CASSPRGQIYEQYF. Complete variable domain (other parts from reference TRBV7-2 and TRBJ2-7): GAGVSQSPSNKVTEKGKDVELRCDPISGHTALYWYRQSLGQGLEFLIYFQGNSAPDKSGLPSDRFSAERTGGSVSTLTIQRTQQEDSAVYLCASSPRGQIYEQYFGPGTRLTVT.

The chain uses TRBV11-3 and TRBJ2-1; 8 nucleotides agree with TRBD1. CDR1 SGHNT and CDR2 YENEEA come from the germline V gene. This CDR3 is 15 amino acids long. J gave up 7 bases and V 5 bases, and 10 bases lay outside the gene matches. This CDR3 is CASSQEQGALNEQFF. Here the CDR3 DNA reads TGTGCCAGCAGCCAGGAGCAGGGGGCGCTGAATGAGCAGTTCTTC. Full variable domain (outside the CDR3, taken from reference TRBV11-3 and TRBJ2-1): EAGVVQSPRYKIIEKKQPVAFWCNPISGHNTLYWYLQNLGQGPELLIRYENEEAVDDSQLPKDRFSAERLKGVDSTLKIQPAELGDSAVYLCASSQEQGALNEQFFGPGTRLTVL.

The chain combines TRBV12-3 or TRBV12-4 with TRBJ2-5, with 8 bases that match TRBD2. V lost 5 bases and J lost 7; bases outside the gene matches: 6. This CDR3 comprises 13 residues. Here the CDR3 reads CASSRSGAATQYF. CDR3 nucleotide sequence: TGTGCCAGCAGTCGTAGCGGGGCGGCGACCCAGTACTTC.

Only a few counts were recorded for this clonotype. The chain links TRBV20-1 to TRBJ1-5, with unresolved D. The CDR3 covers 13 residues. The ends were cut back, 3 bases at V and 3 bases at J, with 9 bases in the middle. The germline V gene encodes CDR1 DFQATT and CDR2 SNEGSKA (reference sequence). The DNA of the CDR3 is TGCAGTGCTAGGGGTGGAGCCAATCAGCCCCAGCATTTT. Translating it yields CSARGGANQPQHF.

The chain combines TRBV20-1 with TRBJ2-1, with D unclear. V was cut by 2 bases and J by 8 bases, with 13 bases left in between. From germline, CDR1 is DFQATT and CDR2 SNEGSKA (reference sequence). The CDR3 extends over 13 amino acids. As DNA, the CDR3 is TGCAGTGCTAGAAGGGCCGCAGCCGATGAGCAGTTCTTC. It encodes CSARRAAADEQFF.

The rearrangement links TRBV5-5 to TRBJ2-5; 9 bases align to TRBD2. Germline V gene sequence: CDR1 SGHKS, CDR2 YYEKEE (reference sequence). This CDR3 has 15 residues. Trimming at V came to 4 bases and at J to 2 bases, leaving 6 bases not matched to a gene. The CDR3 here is CASSPMTSGQETQYF. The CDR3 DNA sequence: TGTGCCAGCAGCCCCATGACTAGCGGACAAGAGACCCAGTACTTC.

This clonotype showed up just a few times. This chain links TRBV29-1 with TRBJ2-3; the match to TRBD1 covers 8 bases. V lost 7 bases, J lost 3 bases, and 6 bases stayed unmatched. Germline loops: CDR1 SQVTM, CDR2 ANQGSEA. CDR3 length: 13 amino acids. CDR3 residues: CSAPGGGTDTQYF. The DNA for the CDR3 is TGCAGCGCTCCAGGGGGCGGGACAGATACGCAGTATTTT.

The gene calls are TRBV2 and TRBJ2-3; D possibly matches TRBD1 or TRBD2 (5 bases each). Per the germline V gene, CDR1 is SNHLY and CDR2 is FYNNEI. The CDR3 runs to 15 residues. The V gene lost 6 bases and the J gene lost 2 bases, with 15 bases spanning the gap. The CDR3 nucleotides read TGTGCCAGCAGGCTTAGGGACGGCCCCACAGATACGCAGTATTTT. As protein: CASRLRDGPTDTQYF.

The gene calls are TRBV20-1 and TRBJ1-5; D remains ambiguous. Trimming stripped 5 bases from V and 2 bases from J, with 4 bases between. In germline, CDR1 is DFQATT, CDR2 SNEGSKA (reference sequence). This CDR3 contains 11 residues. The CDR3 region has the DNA TGCAGTGCTGTGGGCAATCAGCCCCAGCATTTT. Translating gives CSAVGNQPQHF.

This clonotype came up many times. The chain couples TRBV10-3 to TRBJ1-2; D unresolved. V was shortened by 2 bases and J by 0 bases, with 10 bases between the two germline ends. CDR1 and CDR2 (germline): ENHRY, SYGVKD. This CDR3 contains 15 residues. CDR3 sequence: CAISEGGPTNYGYTF. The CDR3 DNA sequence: TGTGCCATCAGTGAGGGCGGTCCGACTAACTATGGCTACACCTTC.

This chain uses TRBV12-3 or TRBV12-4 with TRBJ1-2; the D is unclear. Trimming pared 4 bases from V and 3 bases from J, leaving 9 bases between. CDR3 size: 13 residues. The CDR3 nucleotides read TGTGCCAGCAGTTCTGAGCGGGACTATGGCTACACCTTC. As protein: CASSSERDYGYTF.

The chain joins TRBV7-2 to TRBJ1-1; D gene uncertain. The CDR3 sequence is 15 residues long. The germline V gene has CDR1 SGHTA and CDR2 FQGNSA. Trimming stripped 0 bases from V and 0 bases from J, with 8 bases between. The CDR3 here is CASSLALTLNTEAFF. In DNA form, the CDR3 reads TGTGCCAGCAGCTTAGCCCTGACACTGAACACTGAAGCTTTCTTT. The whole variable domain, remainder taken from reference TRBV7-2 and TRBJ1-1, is GAGVSQSPSNKVTEKGKDVELRCDPISGHTALYWYRQSLGQGLEFLIYFQGNSAPDKSGLPSDRFSAERTGGSVSTLTIQRTQQEDSAVYLCASSLALTLNTEAFFGQGTRLTVV.

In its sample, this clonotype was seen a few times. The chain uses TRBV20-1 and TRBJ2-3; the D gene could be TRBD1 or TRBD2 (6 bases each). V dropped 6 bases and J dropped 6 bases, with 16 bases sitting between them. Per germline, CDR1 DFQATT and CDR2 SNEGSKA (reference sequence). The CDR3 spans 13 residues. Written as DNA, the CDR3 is TGCAGTGCGATCAGTGGGGGGCAGGATACGCAGTATTTT. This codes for CSAISGGQDTQYF.

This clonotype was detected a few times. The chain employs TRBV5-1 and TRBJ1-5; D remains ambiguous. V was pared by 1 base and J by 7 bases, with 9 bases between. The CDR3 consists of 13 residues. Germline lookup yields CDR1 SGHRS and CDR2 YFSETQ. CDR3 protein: CASSLRGVQPQHF. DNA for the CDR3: TGCGCCAGCAGCTTGCGGGGAGTCCAGCCCCAGCATTTT.

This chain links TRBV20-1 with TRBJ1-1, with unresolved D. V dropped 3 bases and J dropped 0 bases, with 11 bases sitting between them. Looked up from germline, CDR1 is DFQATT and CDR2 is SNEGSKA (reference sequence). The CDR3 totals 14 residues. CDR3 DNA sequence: TGCAGTGCTAGGGGGTACAAAATGAACACTGAAGCTTTCTTT. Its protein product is CSARGYKMNTEAFF.

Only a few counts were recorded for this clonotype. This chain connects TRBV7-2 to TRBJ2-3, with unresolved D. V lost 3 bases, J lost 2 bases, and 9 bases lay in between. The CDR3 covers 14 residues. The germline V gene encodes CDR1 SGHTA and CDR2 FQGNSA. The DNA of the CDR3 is TGTGCCAGCAGCTTTACTACGGCCACAGATACGCAGTATTTT. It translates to CASSFTTATDTQYF.

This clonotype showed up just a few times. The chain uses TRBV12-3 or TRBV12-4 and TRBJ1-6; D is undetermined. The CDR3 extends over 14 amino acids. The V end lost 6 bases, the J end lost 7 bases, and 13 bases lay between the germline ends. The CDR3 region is CASSPRRSNSPLHF. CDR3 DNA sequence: TGTGCCAGCAGCCCCAGGAGGAGCAATTCACCCCTCCACTTT.

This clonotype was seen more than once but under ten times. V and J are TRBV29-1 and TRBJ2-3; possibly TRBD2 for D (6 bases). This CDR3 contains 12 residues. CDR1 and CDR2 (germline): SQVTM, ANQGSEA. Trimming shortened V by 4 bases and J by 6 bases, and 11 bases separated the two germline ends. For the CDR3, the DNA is TGCAGCGTTGGTCGGGACTTGGATACGCAGTATTTT. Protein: CSVGRDLDTQYF.

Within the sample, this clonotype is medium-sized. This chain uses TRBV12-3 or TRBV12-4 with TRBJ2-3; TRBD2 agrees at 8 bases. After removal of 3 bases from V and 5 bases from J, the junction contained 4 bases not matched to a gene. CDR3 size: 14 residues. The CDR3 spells CASSFGGAGDTQYF. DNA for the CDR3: TGTGCCAGCAGTTTCGGGGGGGCCGGAGATACGCAGTATTTT.

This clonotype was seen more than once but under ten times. The CDR3 DNA follows: TGCGCCAGCGGGATAGCAGCCGATACGCAGTATTTT. This sequence encodes CASGIAADTQYF. The V call is TRBV5-1, the J call TRBJ2-3, with D unresolved. From germline, CDR1 is SGHRS and CDR2 YFSETQ. V shed 7 bases and J shed 6 bases, with 12 bases lying between them. CDR3 length: 12 residues.

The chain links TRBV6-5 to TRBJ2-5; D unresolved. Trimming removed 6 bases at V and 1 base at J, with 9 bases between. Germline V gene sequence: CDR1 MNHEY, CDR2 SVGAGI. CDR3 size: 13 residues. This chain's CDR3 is CASSEGSQETQYF. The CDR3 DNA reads TGTGCCAGCAGCGAAGGCAGCCAAGAGACCCAGTACTTC.

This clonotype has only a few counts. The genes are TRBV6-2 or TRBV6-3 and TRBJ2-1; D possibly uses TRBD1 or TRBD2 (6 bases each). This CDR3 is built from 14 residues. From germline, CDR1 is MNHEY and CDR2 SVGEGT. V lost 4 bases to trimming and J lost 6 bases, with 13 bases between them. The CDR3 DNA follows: TGTGCCAGCAGTTTGGGGGGCCAGGCCAATGAGCAGTTCTTC. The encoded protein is CASSLGGQANEQFF.

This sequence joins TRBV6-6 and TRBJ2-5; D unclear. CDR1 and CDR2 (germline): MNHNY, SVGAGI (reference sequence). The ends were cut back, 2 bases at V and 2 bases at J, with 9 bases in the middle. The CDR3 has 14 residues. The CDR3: CASSYRLLQETQYF. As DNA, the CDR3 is TGTGCCAGCAGTTACCGCTTGTTACAAGAGACCCAGTACTTC.